The present entry profiles one TCR beta chain with its context. Libraries were prepared by immunoSEQ multiplex PCR; TCRdb keeps only in-frame clonotypes and omits some of them. Among around 5,000 clones listed, under 40% were seen once. Germline CDR1 and CDR2: MNHEY and SVGAGI. This CDR3 region has 15 residues. Responders (roughly 200,000, CFSE-labeled) met roughly 200,000 stimulators that were irradiated and violet-dye-labeled. The data were taken from a study of graft-versus-host responses after intestinal transplantation. Study information: All recipients got anti-thymocyte globulin induction, then tacrolimus and steroids for about three years. Study-wide results and limits: When patients had graft-donor T cell macrochimerism, their allografts held high graft-versus-host to host-versus-graft clonal ratios. Ileal or blood samples showed some GvH clones first, and such clones were also found in recipient marrow.

Sequenced here: alloreactive CD8+ T cells from a mixed lymphocyte reaction culture, sampled before intestinal transplant. Indicated subset: CFSE-low proliferating T cells sorted from approximately 6-day pre-transplant mixed lymphocyte reaction (GvH or HvG direction). This sequence originates from a human patient who received an intestinal transplant. This chain uses TRBV6-5 with TRBJ2-5, with 10 bases identical to TRBD2. The J call may be mistaken, given a closer DNA end match to TRBJ2-7. CDR3 DNA: TGTGCCAGCAGCCTCGAGACTAGCGGGCGGTACGAGCAGTACTTC. It codes for CASSLETSGRYEQYF.